Presented here are 3 T cell receptor beta chains from one specimen sequenced in a study of graft-versus-host responses after intestinal transplantation. Measured with immunoSEQ multiplex PCR; TCRdb has only the in-frame clones, and not every one. This sample carries around 14,000 clones, about 28% of them seen once, and the ten largest clones take just under 4%. The sequenced sample was alloreactive CD4+ T cells from a mixed lymphocyte reaction culture, obtained before intestinal transplant. Described subset: CFSE-low proliferating T cells sorted from approximately six-day pre-transplant mixed lymphocyte reaction (GvH or HvG direction). Every receptor here comes from a human patient who received an intestinal transplant.

The chain is built from TRBV5-3 and TRBJ2-6; D gene ambiguous. TRBV5-3 is an ORF, and what it does is uncertain. This CDR3 region has 17 residues. Trimming stripped 7 bases from V and 5 bases from J, with 22 bases between. CDR3 sequence: CARAWQVVQSRANVLTF. DNA of the CDR3: TGTGCCAGAGCTTGGCAAGTGGTACAAAGTCGGGCCAACGTCCTGACTTTC.

The chain is built from TRBV9 and TRBJ2-1; TRBD1 matches at 9 bases. CDR1 SGDLS and CDR2 YYNGEE come from the germline V gene. The V gene end was trimmed by 2 bases and the J gene end by 2 bases; junction bases not matched to a gene: 5. There are 16 residues in the CDR3. In nucleotides, the CDR3 is TGTGCCAGCAGCGTTGGACAGGGGAGGGCCTACAATGAGCAGTTCTTC. Translation gives CASSVGQGRAYNEQFF.

In this sample, this clone turned up a few times. V usage is TRBV2 and J usage is TRBJ2-1; a possible D gene is TRBD2 (6 bases). The CDR3 loop spans 15 amino acids. Trimming removed 5 bases from V and 9 bases from J, with 20 bases in between. Per germline, CDR1 SNHLY and CDR2 FYNNEI. CDR3 nucleotide sequence: TGTGCCAGCAGTCCGGAGGGACTCCGTCGTGGTGAGCAGTTCTTC. Its translation is CASSPEGLRRGEQFF.